This is a list of T cell receptor beta chains from one sample in a study of cytomegalovirus exposure and HLA in healthy donors. This table comes from immunoSEQ multiplex PCR, and its TCRdb copy is limited to in-frame clones, with some not included. The sample shows more than 85,000 clones, about 80% of them seen only once. Sequenced input: PBMCs. The receptors were gathered from a male donor in good health and CMV-seropositive. Both conserved end residues are part of each CDR3. The order of the fields is J gene, clone size, V gene, D gene, CDR3 DNA, CDR3 protein. A D gene is named only where the DNA matches it firmly. The size entry is marked missing in some rows and otherwise reads once, few, many or a size class.

>TRBJ2-3|NA|TRBV29-1|TRBD2
TGCAGCGTTGAAGATAGTGAGCGGGATTACACAGATACGCAGTATTTT
CSVEDSERDYTDTQYF
>TRBJ1-5|NA|TRBV5-8|NA
TGTGCCAGCAGCTTGGAGGGGAAGACCAATCAGCCCCAGCATTTT
CASSLEGKTNQPQHF
>TRBJ1-5|NA|TRBV19|NA
TGTGCCAGTACTGGTACAGGCCAGAATCAGCCCCAGCATTTT
CASTGTGQNQPQHF
>TRBJ2-2|once|TRBV2|NA
TGTGCCAGCAACGAACAGGCGGGAACCGGGGAGCTGTTTTTT
CASNEQAGTGELFF
>TRBJ2-3|NA|TRBV28|TRBD2
TGTGCCAGCAGTGGCGGGGGGGCCGTTAATACGCAGTATTTT
CASSGGGAVNTQYF
>TRBJ2-7|NA|TRBV5-6|NA
TGTGCCAGCAGCGCGGGGACTCTCGTCTACGAGCAGTACTTC
CASSAGTLVYEQYF
>TRBJ1-4|NA|TRBV4-1|NA
TGCGCCAGCAGCCAAGATGGGCCGCCGGGGGAAAAACTGTTTTTT
CASSQDGPPGEKLFF
>TRBJ1-4|NA|TRBV15|TRBD1
TGTGCCACCAGCCCCCGGACAGGGGGAGCTAGCGAAAAACTGTTTTTT
CATSPRTGGASEKLFF
>TRBJ1-1|NA|TRBV5-1|NA
TGCGCCAGCAGCGAGGACAGATTGGAAGCTTTCTTT
CASSEDRLEAFF
>TRBJ2-5|NA|TRBV5-1|NA
TGCGCCAGCAGCTTGGGAGGGTGGGAGACCCAGTACTTC
CASSLGGWETQYF
>TRBJ1-5|NA|TRBV27|NA
TGTGCCAGCAAAGAGCAGGGAGGTTTCAATCAGCCCCAGCATTTT
CASKEQGGFNQPQHF
>TRBJ1-3|NA|TRBV6-1|NA
TGTGCCAGCAGTGAGGGGGGAGCTGGAAACACCATATATTTT
CASSEGGAGNTIYF
>TRBJ1-1|NA|TRBV27|NA
TGTGCCAGCAGTTTAGGGGGGGACGGGTACACTGAAGCTTTCTTT
CASSLGGDGYTEAFF
>TRBJ2-1|few|TRBV30|NA
TGTGCCTGGAGTGCCGGGACCTACAATGAGCAGTTCTTC
CAWSAGTYNEQFF
>TRBJ1-6|NA|TRBV11-2|NA
TGTGCCAGCAGCTCGAATTCACCCCTCCACTTT
CASSSNSPLHF
>TRBJ1-1|NA|TRBV28|NA
TGTGCCAGCTTCTCACAGGGTAGGGCCACTGAAGCTTTCTTT
CASFSQGRATEAFF
>TRBJ1-1|NA|TRBV18|NA
TGTGCCAGCTCACCAGGAGTAGAGAACACTGAAGCTTTCTTT
CASSPGVENTEAFF
>TRBJ2-5|NA|TRBV2|NA
TGTGCCAGCCTCGGGGTAGGGGAGACCCAGTACTTC
CASLGVGETQYF
>TRBJ2-5|NA|TRBV29-1|NA
TGCAGCGTGGCTAGGCTAGGGGGGACCCAGTACTTC
CSVARLGGTQYF
>TRBJ1-2|NA|TRBV30|NA
TGTGCCTGGAGTAGGCAGACTTCTTATGGCTACACCTTC
CAWSRQTSYGYTF
>TRBJ1-2|NA|TRBV2|NA
TGTGCCAGCAGTGAGTTCCGGACTTCTAACTATGGCTACACCTTC
CASSEFRTSNYGYTF
>TRBJ2-5|NA|TRBV18|TRBD2
TGTGCCAGCTCACCGGCGGGGGGCCCAGGCGAGACCCAGTACTTC
CASSPAGGPGETQYF
>TRBJ2-7|NA|TRBV7-2|TRBD1
TGTGCCAGCAGTGGGAACAGGGGGCCGTTCCAGTACTTC
CASSGNRGPFQYF
>TRBJ2-5|NA|TRBV7-9|NA
TGTGCCAGCAGCACGTACCGGGCAGGGGAGACCCAGTACTTC
CASSTYRAGETQYF